Presented here are 14 T cell receptor beta chains from one specimen sequenced in a study of graft-versus-host responses after intestinal transplantation. For these TCRs, the target antigens are not known. Clones were read by immunoSEQ multiplex PCR, and TCRdb kept only the in-frame ones, dropping some. The profile covers about 90,000 clones, with around 90% appearing a single time and 0.5% taken by the ten largest. The sequenced sample was unstimulated CD8+ T cells sorted from spleen or lymph node cells, obtained before intestinal transplant. All receptors derive from a human donor who received an intestinal transplant.

A single count supports this clone. DNA of the CDR3: TGTGCCAGCAGCCAACTTTTTGGGGGCCGGAGCTCCTACGAGCAGTACTTC. Translation: CASSQLFGGRSSYEQYF. The chain recombines TRBV14 with TRBJ2-7; D perhaps matches TRBD1 (6 bases). The CDR3 sequence is 17 residues long. Germline assignment: CDR1 SGHDN and CDR2 FVKESK. V lost 2 bases and J lost 0, with 17 bases in between.

The chain links TRBV29-1 to TRBJ1-2, with TRBD1 matching over 7 bases. Germline V CDR1 and CDR2: SQVTM, ANQGSEA. CDR3 size: 11 residues. Trimming took 4 bases from V and 4 from J; bases not matched to a gene: 0. The CDR3 protein is CSVGDSYGYTF. As DNA, the CDR3 is TGCAGCGTTGGGGACAGCTATGGCTACACCTTC.

CDR3 region: CASSIGGGYEQYF. CDR3 sequence (DNA): TGTGCCAGTAGTATAGGCGGGGGCTACGAGCAGTACTTC. J is TRBJ2-7 and V is TRBV19, with TRBD2 matching over 7 bases. The ends lost 1 base at V and 3 bases at J; junction bases unmatched: 0. The CDR3 is 13 residues long. CDR1 and CDR2 from the germline V gene are LNHDA and SQIVND (reference sequence).

CDR3 coding DNA: TGTGCCAGCAGTTTATCCCAGGGGTACACAGATACGCAGTATTTT. Translating gives CASSLSQGYTDTQYF. The rearrangement joins TRBV28 to TRBJ2-3; perhaps TRBD1 as D (6 bases). CDR3 length: 15 amino acids. Germline CDR1 reads MDHEN; CDR2 reads SYDVKM. V lost 1 base and J lost 2, with 10 bases in between.

This clone was picked up one time. This chain connects TRBV15 to TRBJ2-7; D might be TRBD1 (8 bases). V lost 0 bases, J lost 5 bases, and 23 bases lay in between. Per germline, CDR1 LNHNV and CDR2 YYDKDF (reference sequence). The CDR3 contains 18 residues. CDR3 sequence: CATSRDTTGGGPRNEQYF. CDR3 coding DNA: TGTGCCACCAGCAGAGATACCACAGGGGGAGGGCCTAGAAACGAGCAGTACTTC.

This chain connects TRBV7-3 to TRBJ2-7; 12 positions agree with TRBD2. Germline V lookup: CDR1 SGHTA, CDR2 FQGTGA. CDR3 size: 15 residues. Unmatched junction bases numbered 6, after V lost 5 bases and J lost 4 bases. The CDR3 DNA follows: TGTGCCAGCAGCCCCCTGACTAGCGGGAGTTACGAGCAGTACTTC. Encoded protein: CASSPLTSGSYEQYF. Full variable domain (rest looked up from reference TRBV7-3 and TRBJ2-7): GAGVSQTPSNKVTEKGKYVELRCDPISGHTALYWYRQSLGQGPEFLIYFQGTGAADDSGLPNDRFFAVRPEGSVSTLKIQRTERGDSAVYLCASSPLTSGSYEQYFGPGTRLTVT.

The chain has TRBV4-1 and TRBJ2-4; 11 nucleotides line up with TRBD2. Per germline, CDR1 MGHRA and CDR2 YSYEKL. Trimming removed 4 bases from V and 7 bases from J; junction bases left unmatched: 15. There are 18 residues in the CDR3. Here the CDR3 reads CASSPAGSGGAPPNIQYF. Here the CDR3 DNA reads TGCGCCAGCAGCCCGGCAGGTAGCGGGGGGGCCCCCCCCAACATTCAGTACTTC.

V is TRBV27 and J is TRBJ2-7; 7 bases agree with TRBD2. This CDR3 has 14 residues. The V and J ends lost 0 bases and 3 bases, in that order; junction bases with no gene match: 2. Germline V gene sequence: CDR1 MNHEY, CDR2 SMNVEV (reference sequence). The CDR3 here is CASSLSPSGYEQYF. The CDR3 DNA reads as TGTGCCAGCAGTTTATCACCTAGCGGCTACGAGCAGTACTTC.

Only one count was recorded for this clone. The chain combines TRBV9 with TRBJ1-2; TRBD1 is a possible D gene (6 bases). The V and J ends lost 4 bases and 7 bases respectively, with 8 bases between them. The length of the CDR3 is 11 residues. CDR1 is SGDLS, CDR2 YYNGEE, per germline. CDR3 in DNA: TGTGCCAGCAGCTCCAGGGGTGGCTACACCTTC. The encoded protein is CASSSRGGYTF.

J is TRBJ2-2 and V is TRBV6-5, with 8 bases lining up with TRBD2. The CDR3 is made up of 15 amino acids. V trimming: 5 bases; J trimming: 0 bases; junction bases outside the gene matches: 2. Germline-derived CDR1 and CDR2 are MNHEY and SVGAGI. The CDR3: CASSGLAANTGELFF. CDR3 nucleotides: TGTGCCAGCAGTGGACTAGCAGCGAACACCGGGGAGCTGTTTTTT.

This chain connects TRBV28 to TRBJ2-7; D may be TRBD2 (6 bases). The CDR3 has 12 amino acids. Germline V gene sequence: CDR1 MDHEN, CDR2 SYDVKM. The V end was cut by 4 bases, the J end by 3 bases, with 7 bases between. The chain's CDR3 is CASSSGLYEQYF. As DNA, the CDR3 is TGTGCCAGCAGTTCGGGACTCTACGAGCAGTACTTC.

This clone has just one count. This chain links TRBV4-3 with TRBJ2-1; TRBD2 matches at 7 bases. V trimming: 0 bases; J trimming: 11 bases; junction bases outside the gene matches: 1. Germline CDR1 reads LGHNA; CDR2 reads YSLEER. The CDR3 consists of 12 residues. CDR3 coding DNA: TGCGCCAGCAGCCAAGAGGGGACTAAGCAGTTCTTC. This encodes CASSQEGTKQFF.

This clone was seen a single time. This chain connects TRBV9 to TRBJ2-7; no clear D. This CDR3 is built from 14 residues. CDR1 is SGDLS and CDR2 is YYNGEE in the germline V gene. Trimming stripped 0 bases from V and 2 bases from J, with 9 bases between. This CDR3 reads CASSVGAAPYEQYF. The CDR3, as DNA: TGTGCCAGCAGCGTAGGGGCAGCTCCCTACGAGCAGTACTTC.

The gene calls are TRBV4-1 and TRBJ2-7, with D perhaps matching TRBD2 (6 bases). The V gene lost 4 bases and the J gene lost 3 bases, with 25 bases spanning the gap. CDR3 length: 18 residues. The V gene's germline CDR1 is MGHRA and CDR2 YSYEKL. CDR3 region: CASSPLYYRGGEYYEQYF. The CDR3 DNA follows: TGCGCCAGCAGCCCGTTATACTACCGAGGCGGGGAGTACTACGAGCAGTACTTC.